This T cell receptor beta chain was profiled in a study of neurological immune-mediated disorders. Study-wide points: Multiple sclerosis was found to have the least TCR clonal expansion, below healthy controls, and HTLV-1-associated myelopathy the most.

Germline CDR1 is LGHDT and CDR2 is YNNKEL (reference sequence). With 6 bases removed from V and 2 bases from J, the gap between germline ends came to 14 bases. The CDR3 is 15 residues long. This clonotype was picked up many times. Its antigen remains unknown. The time point: longitudinal time-point 2. Blood bank volunteers in Maryland, USA, served as healthy controls. Synthesis of cDNA was performed by 5'RACE using 10-nucleotide random UMIs. Each CDR3 protein is one row after TCRdb ran MiXCR on the 5' RACE reads. The sample holds roughly 60,000 distinct CDR3 sequences, roughly 10% seen once. The source of this sequence is a man aged 25 to 40 in good health. Sample: PBMCs. The rearrangement joins TRBV3-1 to TRBJ1-3; TRBD1 might be the D (5 bases). CDR3 in DNA: TGTGCCAGCAGTCAGACCCAGGGAGCTGGAAACACCATATATTTT. The encoded protein is CASSQTQGAGNTIYF.